Sequencing of this TCR beta chain was carried out in a study of radiotherapy plus CTLA-4 blockade in lung cancer. Study observations and caveats: Among reported predictors of response, early blood T cell clone dynamics with interferon-beta performed best. Tumor-origin TCR clones grew in blood after radiotherapy plus ipilimumab.

This clone has only one observation. Its antigen remains unknown. Other nucleotide sequences in the sample specify the same CDR3. CDR3 length: 12 amino acids. The V and J ends lost 5 bases and 6 bases respectively, with 8 bases between them. Germline V gene sequence: CDR1 MNHEY, CDR2 SMNVEV (reference sequence). The table came from immunoSEQ multiplex PCR; TCRdb's copy has only in-frame clones and leaves some out. The table shows over 60,000 clones, with roughly 86% occurring only once. The genes are TRBV27 and TRBJ1-5; D might be TRBD1 (5 bases). This receptor was identified in a human donor with non-small cell lung cancer who had stable disease on radiotherapy plus ipilimumab. The sample here was peripheral blood, taken from a patient treated with radiotherapy plus ipilimumab. In DNA, the CDR3 is TGTGCCAGCAGTCCCCAGGGTCAGCCCCAGCATTTT. Its protein is CASSPQGQPQHF.